This T cell receptor (beta chain) stems from a study of blood T cell repertoires in COVID-19. Study background: Researchers got acute and convalescent COVID-19 samples from the United States, Italy and Spain. The cDNA or gDNA used as material had been derived from T cells, B-cell-depleted T cells, or PBMCs.

Per the original data handling: Amplification of reference gene primers was used by the study to estimate nucleated cell counts. Method: immunoSEQ multiplex PCR; TCRdb's copy keeps in-frame clones and lacks some. V and J calls and clone size are copied from that table; D and trimming were computed from the DNA. Of 65,000 or so clones listed, nearly 80% are singletons. V dropped 0 bases and J dropped 7 bases, with 15 bases sitting between them. CDR1 is LGHDT, CDR2 YNNKEL, per germline (reference sequence). The CDR3 is 16 residues long. The origin of this receptor is a human donor in a cohort sampled during active COVID-19. The chain recombines TRBV3-1 (or the pseudogene TRBV3-2) with TRBJ2-2; possible D gene TRBD2, 5 bases. Sequences were obtained from peripheral blood. CDR3 nucleotides: TGTGCCAGCAGCCAAGATGTAGGTTTTCGGGGCGGGGAGCTGTTTTTT. This translates into CASSQDVGFRGGELFF.